Sequencing of this T cell receptor beta chain was carried out in a study of OX40 agonist ivuxolimab in advanced cancers. Notes on the research overall: The costimulatory receptor OX40 (CD134) was targeted by ivuxolimab, a fully human IgG2 agonistic monoclonal antibody. The paper covers the monotherapy dose-escalation part of the phase I ivuxolimab trial, which included N ≈ 57 patients. Partial responses occurred in three dose-escalation patients: two with cutaneous melanoma and one with hepatocellular carcinoma. Intravenous ivuxolimab was administered to patients every 2 weeks at six dose levels: 0.01, 0.1, 0.3, 1.5, 3 and 10 mg/kg. Peripheral TCRbeta sequencing aimed to test whether ivuxolimab altered TCR sequence diversity and caused clonal T-cell expansion. A male proportion of almost 85% and a mean age of 60 years, ranging from about 23 to 90, were recorded for the dose-escalation cohort. Of the roughly 53 patients in dose escalation, some 20 had hepatocellular carcinoma, about 15 had melanoma, 9 had renal cell carcinoma and 9 had head and neck cancer. Patients were allowed to have had prior anti-PD-1, anti-PD-L1 or anti-CTLA-4 therapy, and approximately 40% of the dose-escalation patients had previously received checkpoint inhibitors. The research as a whole found: Which antigens the clonally expanded peripheral T cells were specific for was not determined. After ivuxolimab, expanded clones were on average more numerous among CD8+ T cells than among CD4+ T cells. In partial responders in the 0.1-3.0 mg/kg groups, normalized peripheral clonal expansion was found to be among the lowest, especially among CD8+ T cells. At doses of 0.1 to 3.0 mg/kg, clonal expansion of both CD4+ and CD8+ blood T cells was observed from baseline to week 6. Low levels of normalized T-cell clonal expansion were also seen in some patients who did not respond.

Patients with a history of autoimmune disease or receiving systemic immunosuppression were excluded from the trial. Peripheral blood for TCR sequencing was collected from all dose cohorts at baseline, on cycle 4 day 1, and on cycle 7 day 1. Samples were obtained from an open-label, multicenter, first-in-human phase I dose-escalation trial of ivuxolimab. Adults with locally advanced or metastatic head and neck squamous cell, hepatocellular, melanoma or renal cell carcinoma were enrolled in the trial. Before TCR sequencing, CD4+ T cells and CD8+ T cells from peripheral blood were sorted into separate populations. For sequencing of the TCRbeta CDR3 region, genomic DNA was extracted from the sorted cells. TCRbeta CDR3 regions were sequenced using the immunoSEQ Assay. TCRdb provides this immuneACCESS table in a form limited to in-frame rearrangements. Some clones are lacking; in checked studies, under half of them reflect an unresolved V gene, and why the rest are absent is not known. This sample is represented by around 60,000 clones; 79% of them were singletons. Jointly, the top ten make up around 9.9% of the sample.

This clone was seen once. The antigen this receptor binds is unknown. No base quality values were provided; no much bigger clone lies one nucleotide off. The sequence came from an adult with an advanced solid tumor such as melanoma, head and neck, liver or kidney cancer. Here the sequenced sample was CD4+ or CD8+ T cells sorted from blood, taken in a trial of the OX40 agonist ivuxolimab.

The CDR3 sequence is CATSIDYTSYNEQFF. The DNA sequence reads TGTGCCACCAGCATAGATTACACCTCCTACAATGAGCAGTTCTTC. This chain joins TRBV15 to TRBJ2-1; there is no confident call for the D gene. V and J are truncated by 4 bases and 0 bases respectively, leaving an intervening sequence of 10 bases. The germline V gene encodes CDR1 LNHNV and CDR2 YYDKDF (reference sequence). From the cysteine up to the phenylalanine, the CDR3 has a length of 15 residues. CDR3 DNA only is kept here, 45 bases in frame from base 1.